The 23 T cell receptor beta chains in this list originate from one sample, sequenced in a study of glioma-infiltrating T cells after dendritic cell vaccination. The protocol was immunoSEQ multiplex PCR, while the TCRdb copy is restricted to in-frame clones and leaves out a portion. The table includes under 130,000 clones, around 89% detected once. Time point given: after dendritic cell vaccination, including at tumor progression/relapse. The sequencing here drew on blood, taken after dendritic cell vaccination. The origin of the receptors is a human donor with glioblastoma.

V is TRBV19 and J is TRBJ1-1, with TRBD1 identical over 9 bases. J lost 5 bases, V lost 3 bases, and 4 bases had no gene match. The CDR3 loop spans 14 amino acids. From germline, CDR1 is LNHDA and CDR2 SQIVND (reference sequence). CDR3 sequence reads: CASSINRGRTEAFF. For the CDR3, the DNA is TGTGCCAGTAGTATCAACAGGGGGCGAACTGAAGCTTTCTTT.

The chain is built from TRBV19 and TRBJ1-2, with D perhaps TRBD1 (5 bases). There are 14 residues in the CDR3. Trimming left V 10 bases short and J 4 bases short, with 19 bases between. Per the germline V gene, CDR1 is LNHDA and CDR2 is SQIVND (reference sequence). CDR3 protein: CATSPGGDGYGYTF. CDR3 nucleotides: TGTGCCACCTCACCTGGAGGGGATGGCTATGGCTACACCTTC. The complete variable domain, with remaining parts taken from reference TRBV19 and TRBJ1-2, reads DGGITQSPKYLFRKEGQNVTLSCEQNLNHDAMYWYRQDPGQGLRLIYYSQIVNDFQKGDIAEGYSVSREKKESFPLTVTSAQKNPTAFYLCATSPGGDGYGYTFGSGTRLTVV.

The chain couples TRBV2 to TRBJ1-2; 8 nucleotides match TRBD1. The CDR3 consists of 15 residues. Trimming removed 2 bases from V and 6 bases from J; junction bases left unmatched: 8. Germline CDR1 is SNHLY and CDR2 is FYNNEI. Here the CDR3 DNA reads TGTGCCAGCAGTGAAACCCTGGCAGGGGGCGATGGCTACACCTTC. Its translation is CASSETLAGGDGYTF.

The chain is built from TRBV29-1 and TRBJ2-1, with D unclear. The V and J ends lost 0 bases and 7 bases respectively, with 10 bases between them. In germline, CDR1 is SQVTM, CDR2 ANQGSEA. The CDR3 is made up of 13 amino acids. The CDR3 coding sequence is TGCAGCGTTGAAGAAAGTACAACGAATGAGCAGTTCTTC. Protein sequence: CSVEESTTNEQFF.

The chain's CDR3 is CASSRTGEGETQYF. CDR3 DNA sequence: TGCGCCAGCAGCAGGACAGGGGAAGGAGAGACCCAGTACTTC. The V gene is TRBV5-1, the J gene TRBJ2-5; 9 nucleotides match TRBD1. CDR3 length: 14 amino acids. Germline lookup yields CDR1 SGHRS and CDR2 YFSETQ. Trimming removed 4 bases from V and 4 bases from J; junction bases left unmatched: 5.

The J gene is TRBJ1-4, the V gene TRBV5-1, with 8 bases matching TRBD1. The V gene's germline CDR1 is SGHRS and CDR2 YFSETQ. The trim removed 4 bases at V and 6 bases at J, leaving 5 bases unmatched. CDR3 length: 14 amino acids. CDR3 protein: CASSQGARDEKLFF. The CDR3 region has the DNA TGCGCCAGCAGCCAGGGGGCGAGGGATGAAAAACTGTTTTTT.

V and J are TRBV6-5 and TRBJ2-3; 8 bases are shared with TRBD2. Germline-derived CDR1 and CDR2 are MNHEY and SVGAGI. The length of the CDR3 is 14 residues. V trimming: 7 bases; J trimming: 5 bases; junction bases outside the gene matches: 8. The chain's CDR3 is CASKPGLGGDTQYF. In DNA form, the CDR3 reads TGTGCCAGCAAACCGGGACTAGGGGGAGATACGCAGTATTTT.

The chain has TRBV5-4 and TRBJ2-5, with 11 positions matching TRBD2. CDR3 length: 15 amino acids. Per germline, CDR1 SGHNT and CDR2 YYREEE (reference sequence). With 3 bases clipped from V and 7 bases from J, the junction kept 8 bases outside the gene matches. CDR3 sequence: CASSWRELAGGTQYF. The CDR3 region has the DNA TGTGCCAGCAGCTGGAGGGAGCTAGCGGGAGGGACCCAGTACTTC.

The CDR3 reads CASSLQRGGDTQYF. The DNA of the CDR3 is TGTGCCAGCAGCCTCCAGCGGGGGGGGGATACGCAGTATTTT. The chain recombines TRBV7-9 with TRBJ2-3; 10 positions match TRBD2. V shed 5 bases and J 6 bases; nucleotides not matched to a gene: 5. This CDR3 comprises 14 residues. The V gene's germline CDR1 is SEHNR and CDR2 FQNEAQ (reference sequence).

This clone appeared a few times. The chain has TRBV2 and TRBJ2-3, with a weak D call TRBD2 (6 bases). Germline lookup yields CDR1 SNHLY and CDR2 FYNNEI. The CDR3 sequence is 14 residues long. Trimming removed 7 bases at V and 2 bases at J, with 13 bases between. CDR3 protein: CASTLSGNTDTQYF. DNA for the CDR3: TGTGCCAGCACCCTTAGCGGAAACACAGATACGCAGTATTTT.

This clone turned up a few times. The J gene is TRBJ1-2, the V gene TRBV29-1, with a weak D call TRBD1 (6 bases). This CDR3 has 12 residues. Between the trimmed V and J ends, which lost 6 bases and 4 bases, there was a span of 12 bases. The germline CDR1 and CDR2 sequences are SQVTM and ANQGSEA. CDR3 sequence reads: CSVGGQSYGYTF. For the CDR3, the DNA is TGCAGCGTCGGTGGACAGTCCTATGGCTACACCTTC.

The rearrangement links TRBV7-9 to TRBJ2-1, with 9 bases matching TRBD2. CDR1 and CDR2 from the germline V gene are SEHNR and FQNEAQ (reference sequence). The trim removed 3 bases at V and 3 bases at J, leaving 9 bases unmatched. This CDR3 spans 17 amino acids. In DNA, the CDR3 is TGTGCCAGCAGCTTTGCGGGAGGGCTGGATCTCTACAATGAGCAGTTCTTC. The encoded protein is CASSFAGGLDLYNEQFF.

The J gene is TRBJ1-2, the V gene TRBV25-1; TRBD1 agrees at 9 bases. Germline CDR1 reads MGHDK; CDR2 reads SYGVNS. The CDR3 runs to 16 residues. V shed 4 bases, J shed 3 bases, and the junction held 9 bases outside the gene matches. The CDR3 DNA reads TGTGCCAGCAGTGGACTCGGGACAGGGTGGGACTATGGCTACACCTTC. Encoded protein: CASSGLGTGWDYGYTF.

This clone was counted a single time. The V call is TRBV6-1, the J call TRBJ2-1; possibly TRBD2 for D (7 bases). Germline CDR1 and CDR2: MNHNS and SASEGT. The germline V and J ends were trimmed by 7 bases and 0 bases, with 13 bases remaining between them. The CDR3 is made up of 15 amino acids. DNA of the CDR3: TGTGCCAGCACCCGGGGGGCAAGCTCCTACAATGAGCAGTTCTTC. Residues: CASTRGASSYNEQFF.

This clone was detected only once. The chain carries TRBV27 and TRBJ1-5, with a possible D match to TRBD1 (6 bases). This CDR3 is built from 14 residues. The V gene's germline CDR1 is MNHEY and CDR2 SMNVEV (reference sequence). V was clipped by 3 bases and J by 6 bases, with 12 bases between them. The DNA for the CDR3 is TGTGCCAGCAGTTTTGGACAGCCGGGTCAGCCCCAGCATTTT. Its translation is CASSFGQPGQPQHF.

About this clone itself: One end of the junction is discordant with germline, which a read error may explain. The sample contains more than one DNA sequence encoding this CDR3. CDR3 sequence reads: CASRGRGSYNSPLHF. CDR3 DNA: TGTGCCAGCCGCGGGCGAGGCTCCTATAATTCCCCCCTCCACTTT. V and J are TRBV6-5 and TRBJ1-6; D gene unclear. Germline V gene lookup returns CDR1 MNHEY and CDR2 SVGAGI. The CDR3 covers 15 residues.

V usage is TRBV2 and J usage is TRBJ2-2, with D perhaps matching TRBD2 (5 bases). The ends were cut back, 9 bases at V and 4 bases at J, with 15 bases in the middle. The germline gives CDR1 SNHLY, CDR2 FYNNEI. The CDR3 contains 14 residues. The DNA for the CDR3 is TGTGCCAGTCGGACTGGGTGGGGCACCGGGGAGCTGTTTTTT. Its protein is CASRTGWGTGELFF.

The V and J genes are TRBV19 and TRBJ2-7, with D possibly matching TRBD1 (5 bases). The CDR3 is made up of 12 amino acids. Trimming took off 10 bases at V and 4 bases at J, with 14 bases between the two ends. Germline CDR1 and CDR2: LNHDA and SQIVND (reference sequence). The CDR3 sequence: CATAQGEYEQYF. The CDR3 coding sequence is TGTGCCACCGCCCAGGGCGAGTACGAGCAGTACTTC.

The rearrangement links TRBV5-1 to TRBJ2-6; 8 nucleotides match TRBD2. Germline V lookup: CDR1 SGHRS, CDR2 YFSETQ. This CDR3 contains 19 residues. Losses at the gene ends were 0 bases for V and 4 bases for J; bases not matched to a gene: 12. CDR3 nucleotides: TGCGCCAGCAGCTTGGTCCGGGGGGGGCCCCTGAGCGGGGCCAACGTCCTGACTTTC. Amino acid sequence: CASSLVRGGPLSGANVLTF.

This chain uses TRBV2 with TRBJ1-5; D is unclear. V gave up 2 bases and J gave up 0 bases, with 5 bases separating them. CDR1 SNHLY and CDR2 FYNNEI come from the germline V gene. This CDR3 has 14 residues. For the CDR3, the DNA is TGTGCCAGCAGTGAAAATAATAGCAATCAGCCCCAGCATTTT. This encodes CASSENNSNQPQHF.

CDR3 sequence reads: CASSRPGTARPYEQYF. CDR3 DNA sequence: TGCGCCAGCAGCCGACCCGGGACAGCTAGACCCTACGAGCAGTACTTC. The chain has TRBV4-1 and TRBJ2-7, with 7 bases identical to TRBD1. Losses at the gene ends were 4 bases for V and 2 bases for J; bases not matched to a gene: 11. There are 16 residues in the CDR3. Germline V gene lookup returns CDR1 MGHRA and CDR2 YSYEKL.

Comment on this clone: Different DNA sequences within this sample yield the same CDR3. The V gene is TRBV5-1, the J gene TRBJ2-1; 7 bases line up with TRBD2. The J segment lost 2 bases and the V segment lost 4 bases, leaving 6 bases of the junction unmatched. CDR1 SGHRS and CDR2 YFSETQ come from the germline V gene. The CDR3 is 15 residues long. The CDR3, as DNA: TGCGCCAGCAGCCCCGGGGGAGGGGCCTACAATGAGCAGTTCTTC. Translating gives CASSPGGGAYNEQFF.

V usage is TRBV27 and J usage is TRBJ1-2; 9 positions agree with TRBD1. With 5 bases clipped from V and 3 bases from J, the junction kept 7 bases outside the gene matches. The V gene's germline CDR1 is MNHEY and CDR2 SMNVEV (reference sequence). CDR3 length: 15 amino acids. CDR3 DNA: TGTGCCAGCAGTAAAACAGGGGGCCCCTACTATGGCTACACCTTC. It encodes CASSKTGGPYYGYTF.